The clone carrying this T cell receptor (beta chain) is a singleton in its sample. The data were taken from a study of blood T cell repertoires in COVID-19. Profiled with immunoSEQ multiplex PCR; TCRdb holds only in-frame clones, not every one. The table includes about 130,000 clones, about 86% detected once. Germline V gene data show CDR1 as SGHAT and CDR2 as FQNNGV. The CDR3 is made up of 18 amino acids. With 4 bases removed from V and 3 bases from J, the gap between germline ends came to 24 bases. The gene calls are TRBV11-2 and TRBJ1-2, with D unclear. This receptor was taken from a woman aged 60 to 75 with active or convalescent COVID-19. Sequenced sample: peripheral blood. For the CDR3, the DNA is TGTGCCAGCAGCTCCCGGTCTGGGTTCAGGCCGTGGGACTATGGCTACACCTTC. This codes for CASSSRSGFRPWDYGYTF.